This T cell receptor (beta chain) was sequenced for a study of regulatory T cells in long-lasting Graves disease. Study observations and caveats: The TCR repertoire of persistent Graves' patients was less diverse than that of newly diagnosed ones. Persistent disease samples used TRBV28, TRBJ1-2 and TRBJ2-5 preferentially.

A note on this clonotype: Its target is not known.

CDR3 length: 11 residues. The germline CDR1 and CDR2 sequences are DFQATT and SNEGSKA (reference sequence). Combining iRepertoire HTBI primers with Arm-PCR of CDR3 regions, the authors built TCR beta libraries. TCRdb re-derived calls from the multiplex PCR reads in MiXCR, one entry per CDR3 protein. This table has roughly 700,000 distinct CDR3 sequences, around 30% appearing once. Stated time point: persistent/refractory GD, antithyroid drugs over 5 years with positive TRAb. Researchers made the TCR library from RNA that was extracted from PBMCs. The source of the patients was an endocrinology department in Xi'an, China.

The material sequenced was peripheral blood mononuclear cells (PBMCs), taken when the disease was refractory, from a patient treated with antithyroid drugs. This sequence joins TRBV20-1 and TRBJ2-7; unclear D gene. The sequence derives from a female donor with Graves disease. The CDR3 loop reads CSVEFSYEQYF. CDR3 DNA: TGCAGCGTTGAGTTCTCCTACGAGCAGTACTTC.